This TCR beta chain appears in the sequencing data of a study of blood T cells in healthy people across ages. Donors each provided about 10 milliliters of peripheral blood. A minimum of 6 micrograms of total RNA was extracted per sample. Details on this clonotype: Its antigen is as yet unknown.

Then a second PCR, running roughly 7 to 11 cycles, was carried out with a sample-barcoded 5' primer and a J-beta primer mix. TCRdb called the 5' RACE reads again in MiXCR, with one record for every CDR3 protein. Here the sample spans approximately 800,000 distinct CDR3 sequences, roughly three fifths being singletons. V was pared by 1 base and J by 4 bases, with 11 bases between. This CDR3 contains 14 residues. The germline CDR1 and CDR2 sequences are DFQATT and SNEGSKA (reference sequence). Study conclusions and caveats: Unsorted PBMCs prevented conclusive naive versus antigen-experienced comparison. A roughly linear fall in TCR beta diversity per million T cells was seen with increasing age.

The sample consisted of blood. The V and J genes are TRBV20-1 and TRBJ1-5; D possibly corresponds to TRBD1 (5 bases). This TCR derives from a man between 40 and 49 years old in good health. CDR3 loop: CSARAAGPNQPQHF. In nucleotides, the CDR3 is TGCAGTGCTAGAGCGGCAGGGCCTAATCAGCCCCAGCATTTT.